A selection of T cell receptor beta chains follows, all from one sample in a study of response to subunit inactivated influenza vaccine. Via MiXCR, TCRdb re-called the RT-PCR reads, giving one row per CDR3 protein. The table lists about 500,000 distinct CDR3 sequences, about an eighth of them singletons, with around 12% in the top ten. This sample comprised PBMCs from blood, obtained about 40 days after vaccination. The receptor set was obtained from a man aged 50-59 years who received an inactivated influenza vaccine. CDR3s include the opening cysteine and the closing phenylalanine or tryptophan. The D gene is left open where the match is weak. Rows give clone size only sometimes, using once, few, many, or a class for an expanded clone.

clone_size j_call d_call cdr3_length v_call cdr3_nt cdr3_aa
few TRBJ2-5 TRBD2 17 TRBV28 TGTGCCAGCAGTGTTACACCGGGACTAGCCGGGCAAGAGACCCAGTACTTC CASSVTPGLAGQETQYF
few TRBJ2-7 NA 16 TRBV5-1 TGCGCCAGCAGCTTTTCTCCTGGGGTAGGGTCCTACGAGCAGTACTTC CASSFSPGVGSYEQYF
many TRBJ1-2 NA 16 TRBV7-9 TGTGCCAGCAGCTTCGTCGACAGGCGAGCTAACTATGGCTACACCTTC CASSFVDRRANYGYTF
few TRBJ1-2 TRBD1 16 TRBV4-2 TGTGCCAGCAGCCAAGAAGTTGGTTGGGACAGCTATGGCTACACCTTC CASSQEVGWDSYGYTF
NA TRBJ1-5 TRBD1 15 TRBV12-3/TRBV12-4 TGTGCCAGCAGATCTGACAGGGAGGGGGATCAGCCCCAGCATTTT CASRSDREGDQPQHF
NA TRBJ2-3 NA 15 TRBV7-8 TGTGCCAGCAGCTTAGTTGCCTTGGCCACAGATACGCAGTATTTT CASSLVALATDTQYF
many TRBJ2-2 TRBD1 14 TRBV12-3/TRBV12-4 TGTGCCAGCAGTTCCCGGGACAGGGCCGGGGAGCTGTTTTTT CASSSRDRAGELFF
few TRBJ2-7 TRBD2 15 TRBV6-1 TGTGCCAGCAGACCCGGGACTAGCGGTACCGACGAGCAGTACTTC CASRPGTSGTDEQYF
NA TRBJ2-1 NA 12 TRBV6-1 TGTGCCAGCAGTGAAGTCGGGGGCATATCGTTCTTC CASSEVGGISFF
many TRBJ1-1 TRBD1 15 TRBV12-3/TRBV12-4 TGTGCCAGCAGTCCGGGACAGGGGGATAACACTGAAGCTTTCTTT CASSPGQGDNTEAFF
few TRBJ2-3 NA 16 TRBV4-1 TGCGCCAGCAGCCAAGAACGGGGGGCCGCACTGGATACGCAGTATTTT CASSQERGAALDTQYF
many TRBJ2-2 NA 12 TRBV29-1 TGCAGCGTTGAAAAGGACACCGGGGAGCTGTTTTTT CSVEKDTGELFF
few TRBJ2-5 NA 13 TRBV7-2 TGTGCCAGCAGCTTATTCTTCTCTGAGACCCAGTACTTC CASSLFFSETQYF
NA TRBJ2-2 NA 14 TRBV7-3 TGTGCCAGCAGCTTAACGGGGACCCCCGGGGAGCTGTTTTTT CASSLTGTPGELFF
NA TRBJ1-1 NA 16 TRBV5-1 TGCGCCAGCAGCTTGGGCCTGTGGACAGCGAACACTGAAGCTTTCTTT CASSLGLWTANTEAFF
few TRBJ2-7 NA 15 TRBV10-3 TGTGCCATCAGTGAGAAACCTATGGGGCAGGACGAGCAGTACTTC CAISEKPMGQDEQYF
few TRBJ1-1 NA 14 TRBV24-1 TGTGCCACCAGGAACGAGAAAAAAAACACTGAAGCTTTCTTT CATRNEKKNTEAFF
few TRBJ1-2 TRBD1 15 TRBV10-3 TGTGCCATCAGTGACCGGGACAGGGGTTACTATGGCTACACCTTC CAISDRDRGYYGYTF
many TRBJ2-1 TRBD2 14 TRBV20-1 TGCAGTGCTAGAGGCGGGAGAGGGTACAATGAGCAGTTCTTC CSARGGRGYNEQFF
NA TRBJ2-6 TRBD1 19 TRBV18 TGTGCCAGCTCACCACTGACAGGGGGCTATCTGTCTGGGGCCAACGTCCTGACTTTC CASSPLTGGYLSGANVLTF
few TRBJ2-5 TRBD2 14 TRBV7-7 TGTGCTAGCAGCTCCCTAGCGGGGGAGAGGATCCAGTACTTC CASSSLAGERIQYF
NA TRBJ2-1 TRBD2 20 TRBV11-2 TGTGCCAGCAGCCGGAGGGCACTAGCGGGGGGCACCGTCTCCTACAATGAGCAGTTCTTC CASSRRALAGGTVSYNEQFF
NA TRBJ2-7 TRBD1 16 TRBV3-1 TGTGCCAGCAGCCAAGGGCGCGGGACAGGGGCCTACGAGCAGTACTTC CASSQGRGTGAYEQYF
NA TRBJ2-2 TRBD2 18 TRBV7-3 TGTGCCAGCAGCCTAAGCGGGACTAGCGCCTCGAACACCGGGGAGCTGTTTTTT CASSLSGTSASNTGELFF
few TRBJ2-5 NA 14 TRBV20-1 TGCAGTGCTAGAGATCTGGACAGACAAGAGACCCAGTACTTC CSARDLDRQETQYF
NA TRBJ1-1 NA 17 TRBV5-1 TGCGCCAGCAGCCTCACACCACGTTCCAGGGGGAACACTGAAGCTTTCTTT CASSLTPRSRGNTEAFF
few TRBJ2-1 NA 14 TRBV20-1 TGCAGTGCTGGGGTCCTCGCCCTTTACAATGAGCAGTTCTTC CSAGVLALYNEQFF
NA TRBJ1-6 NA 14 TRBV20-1 TGCAGTGTTACACTTGGTGGGGGGAATTCACCCCTCCACTTT CSVTLGGGNSPLHF
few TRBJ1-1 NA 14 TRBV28 TGTGCCAGCAGTTTAGGAAGACAGGACACTGAAGCTTTCTTT CASSLGRQDTEAFF
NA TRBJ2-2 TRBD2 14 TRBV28 TGTGCCAGCTTTGGTAGCGGGAAGGGCGGGGAGCTGTTTTTT CASFGSGKGGELFF
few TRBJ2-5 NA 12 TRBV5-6 TGTGCCAGCAGCAGTGGCATACAGACCCAGTACTTC CASSSGIQTQYF
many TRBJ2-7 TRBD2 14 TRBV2 TGTGCCAGCAGGGGGACTAGCGGGACCTACGAGCAGTACTTC CASRGTSGTYEQYF
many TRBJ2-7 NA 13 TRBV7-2 TGTGCCAGCAGCTTTGTGGGGTTGGGCGAGCAGTACTTC CASSFVGLGEQYF
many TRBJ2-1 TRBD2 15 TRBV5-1 TGCGCCAGCAGCCCACATAGCGGGAGGAACAATGAGCAGTTCTTC CASSPHSGRNNEQFF
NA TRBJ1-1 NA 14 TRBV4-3 TGCGCCAGCAGCCACACATGGCCGAACACTGAAGCTTTCTTT CASSHTWPNTEAFF
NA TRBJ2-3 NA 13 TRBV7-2 TGTGCCAGCAGCTTAGCAGGGTTCGATACGCAGTATTTT CASSLAGFDTQYF
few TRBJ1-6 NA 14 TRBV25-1 TGTGCCAGCAGAGGACAGAGAGATAATTCACCCCTCCACTTT CASRGQRDNSPLHF
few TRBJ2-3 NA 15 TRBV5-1 TGCGCCAGCAGCTTGAGCTACATCGGCACAGATACGCAGTATTTT CASSLSYIGTDTQYF
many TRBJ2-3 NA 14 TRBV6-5 TGTGCCAGCAGTTACGGAGGAGACCGGGATACGCAGTATTTT CASSYGGDRDTQYF
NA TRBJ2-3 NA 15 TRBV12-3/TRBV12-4 TGTGCCAGCAGTTCCCTCCCCGGGGGCACAGATACGCAGTATTTT CASSSLPGGTDTQYF
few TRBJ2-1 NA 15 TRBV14 TGTGCCAGCAGCCAATGGCGCGGGATTGAGAATGAGCAGTTCTTC CASSQWRGIENEQFF
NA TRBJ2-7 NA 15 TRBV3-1 TGTGCCAGCAGCCAGCCCGACCACAACACCTACGAGCAGTACTTC CASSQPDHNTYEQYF
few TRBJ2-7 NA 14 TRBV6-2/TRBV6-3 TGTGCCAGCAGTCAAACAGCGGTAGGCTACGAGCAGTACTTC CASSQTAVGYEQYF
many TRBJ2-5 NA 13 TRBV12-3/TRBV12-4 TGTGCCAGCAGTTTAAACGTCCGTGAGACCCAGTACTTC CASSLNVRETQYF
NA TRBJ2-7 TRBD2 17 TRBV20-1 TGCAGTGCTAGAGATCCCTTGACTAGCGGGCGCTCCTACGAGCAGTACTTC CSARDPLTSGRSYEQYF
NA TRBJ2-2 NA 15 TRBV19 TGTGCCAGTAGTATGAATTCGGTTAACACCGGGGAGCTGTTTTTT CASSMNSVNTGELFF
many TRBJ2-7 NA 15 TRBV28 TGTGCCAGCAGTTTTTTAGTAGCGACGGAGTACGAGCAGTACTTC CASSFLVATEYEQYF
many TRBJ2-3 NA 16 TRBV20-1 TGCAGTGCTAGAGATCGCGTCGGAATAGGGACAGATACGCAGTATTTT CSARDRVGIGTDTQYF
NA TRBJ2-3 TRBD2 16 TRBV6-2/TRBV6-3 TGTGCCAGCAGTTACTCGGCGGGAGGGCCGACAGATACGCAGTATTTT CASSYSAGGPTDTQYF
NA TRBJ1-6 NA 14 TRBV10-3 TGTGCCATCAGTGAGTCGACCTGGGGTTCACCCCTCCACTTT CAISESTWGSPLHF
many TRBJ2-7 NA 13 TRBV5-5 TGTGCCAGCAGCTTAGGACCCAACTACGAGCAGTACTTC CASSLGPNYEQYF
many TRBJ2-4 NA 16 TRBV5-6 TGTGCCAGCAGCTTGGCCAGGCCGATAGCCAAAAACATTCAGTACTTC CASSLARPIAKNIQYF
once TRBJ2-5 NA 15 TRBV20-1 TGCAGTGCCAAAAGTTGGAGGGCGGGGAGGGAGACCCAGTACTTC CSAKSWRAGRETQYF